This is a list of T cell receptor beta chains from one sample in a study of CXCR3-negative and CXCR3-positive naive CD8 T cells. Reanalyzing the 5' RACE reads, TCRdb keeps one entry per CDR3 protein, without DNA. Recorded for this sample: 55,000 to 65,000 distinct CDR3 sequences. Input material: naive CXCR3+ CD8+ T cells from blood. These receptors were taken from a human donor in good health. Some clones in this sample may be carry-over from other donors' samples. The CDR3 runs from the conserved cysteine through the conserved F or W.

V: TRBV11-2
J: TRBJ1-3
CDR3: CASSFNTGVINTIYF

V: TRBV11-2
J: TRBJ2-1
CDR3: CASSLTSSYNEQFF

V: TRBV20-1
J: TRBJ1-1
CDR3: CSARDSLTTGATEAFF

V: TRBV7-7
J: TRBJ1-1
CDR3: CASSFTDREKFSAAFF

V: TRBV29-1
J: TRBJ2-4
CDR3: CSVEGVMGIQYF

V: TRBV25-1
J: TRBJ2-5
CDR3: CASSELFVLADQETQYF

V: TRBV29-1
J: TRBJ2-5
CDR3: CSASTPYQETQYF

V: TRBV2
J: TRBJ2-1
CDR3: CAIPRQPVTYNEQFF

V: TRBV4-3
J: TRBJ1-2
CDR3: CASSQDAAPESGYTF

V: TRBV28
J: TRBJ2-7
CDR3: CASSSGSGYEQYF

V: TRBV7-2
J: TRBJ2-7
CDR3: CASSLRASPEQYF

V: TRBV27
J: TRBJ2-7
CDR3: CASSSSDSYEQYF

V: TRBV7-9
J: TRBJ1-2
CDR3: CASSVAGLTNYGYTF

V: TRBV19
J: TRBJ2-2
CDR3: CASSFLAGGTGELFF

V: TRBV28
J: TRBJ2-7
CDR3: CASSLTETYEQYF

V: TRBV5-6
J: TRBJ2-3
CDR3: CASSLGGSDSDTQYF

V: TRBV5-6
J: TRBJ2-1
CDR3: CASSLGTGGHNEQFF

V: TRBV11-1
J: TRBJ2-2
CDR3: CASSMTARGYTGELFF

V: TRBV4-3
J: TRBJ2-7
CDR3: CASSQEPDRSYEQYF

V: TRBV27
J: TRBJ2-1
CDR3: CASSRPKGDSYNEQFF

V: TRBV12-5
J: TRBJ1-1
CDR3: CASLDLNTEAFF

V: TRBV7-9
J: TRBJ1-1
CDR3: CTSSLPQNTEAFF

V: TRBV6-2/TRBV6-3
J: TRBJ2-1
CDR3: CASSTRTSGGPYNEQFF